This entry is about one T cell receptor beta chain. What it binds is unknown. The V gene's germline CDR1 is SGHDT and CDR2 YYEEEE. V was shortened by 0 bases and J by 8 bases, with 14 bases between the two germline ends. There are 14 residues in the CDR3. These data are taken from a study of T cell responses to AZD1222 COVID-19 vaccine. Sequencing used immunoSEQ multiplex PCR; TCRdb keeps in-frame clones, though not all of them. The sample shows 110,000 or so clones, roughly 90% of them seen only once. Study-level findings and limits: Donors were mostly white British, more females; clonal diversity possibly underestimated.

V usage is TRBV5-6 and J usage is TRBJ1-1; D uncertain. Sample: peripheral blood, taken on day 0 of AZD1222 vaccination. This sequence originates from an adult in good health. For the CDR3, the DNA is TGTGCCAGCAGCTTGGGACCCCAGAACCAAGAAGCTTTCTTT. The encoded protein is CASSLGPQNQEAFF.